Listed below are T cell receptor beta chains from one sample, sequenced in a study of a mutant IDH1 vaccine in newly diagnosed glioma. Only in-frame clones appear in the TCRdb table, and some are missing; sequencing was by immunoSEQ multiplex PCR. The sample records some 120,000 clones, around 80% being singletons. Antigens of these TCRs are unknown. Sample: PBMCs, taken from a glioma patient whose treatment included an IDH1 peptide vaccine. The receptors were sampled from a man aged 40-49 years with glioma. CDR3s include the opening cysteine and the closing phenylalanine or tryptophan. A D gene is named only where the DNA matches it firmly. Rows give clone size only sometimes, using once, few, many, or a class for an expanded clone.

d_call	v_call	j_call	clone_size	cdr3_nt	cdr3_aa
.	TRBV6-1	TRBJ1-5	.	TGTGCCAGCAGTGAAGACCCGACAAGCTATAGCAATCAGCCCCAGCATTTT	CASSEDPTSYSNQPQHF
.	TRBV20-1	TRBJ2-1	.	TGCAGTGCGTCAAGGGACAATGAGCAGTTCTTC	CSASRDNEQFF
.	TRBV5-1	TRBJ1-1	.	TGCGCCAGTGGTGGCAGGGAGGCCACTGAAGCTTTCTTT	CASGGREATEAFF
TRBD2	TRBV7-9	TRBJ2-7	.	TGTGCCAGCAGACCCGGGACTAGCGGCCTCGGTTTGTACGAGCAGTACTTC	CASRPGTSGLGLYEQYF
TRBD2	TRBV7-9	TRBJ2-5	.	TGTGCCAGCAGCTCTAGCGGGAAAGCGGAGACCCAGTACTTC	CASSSSGKAETQYF
TRBD2	TRBV10-1	TRBJ2-7	.	TGCGCCAGCAGTGAGTCGGGACTAGGGGTTTTCGAGCAGTACTTC	CASSESGLGVFEQYF
.	TRBV19	TRBJ1-1	.	TGTGCCAGTAGAGACACAGGGTATGCTGAAGCTTTCTTT	CASRDTGYAEAFF
TRBD2	TRBV5-1	TRBJ2-7	.	TGCGCCAGCAGCTTGGATTTGAAGCGGGGGGGCTCGAGCGAGCAGTACTTC	CASSLDLKRGGSSEQYF
.	TRBV5-1	TRBJ1-4	.	TGCGCCAGCAGCTTGGAGACGGGAAATGAAAAACTGTTTTTT	CASSLETGNEKLFF
TRBD2	TRBV7-8	TRBJ2-5	.	TGTGCCTCCGAGCGGGGGGCCCATGAGACCCAGTACTTC	CASERGAHETQYF
.	TRBV10-3	TRBJ1-3	.	TGTGCCATCAGTGGGGCATTTGCTGGAAACACCATATATTTT	CAISGAFAGNTIYF
TRBD1	TRBV4-3	TRBJ1-5	.	TGCGCCAGCAGCCGAGACAGACAGGGAAATCAGCCCCAGCATTTT	CASSRDRQGNQPQHF
.	TRBV6-4	TRBJ2-3	.	TGTGCCAGCAGTGAGAGCAGCACAGATACGCAGTATTTT	CASSESSTDTQYF
TRBD1	TRBV30	TRBJ2-6	many	TGTGCCAGAACAGGGGACTCTGGGGCCAACGTCCTGACTTTC	CARTGDSGANVLTF
TRBD2	TRBV5-1	TRBJ2-1	.	TGCGCCAGCAGCTTGGGCGGGGGTTACAATGAGCAGTTCTTC	CASSLGGGYNEQFF
.	TRBV10-2	TRBJ1-5	.	TGCGCCAGCAGTGAGCGAGGCAGGGCCGTTCAGCCCCAGCATTTT	CASSERGRAVQPQHF
TRBD1	TRBV27	TRBJ1-3	.	TGTGCCAGCAGTTTATCAGGGGGCGCAGGAAACACCATATATTTT	CASSLSGGAGNTIYF
TRBD1	TRBV29-1	TRBJ2-1	.	TGCAGCGTTGGGGGAGAGACAGGGGTTTACAATGAGCAGTTCTTC	CSVGGETGVYNEQFF
.	TRBV2	TRBJ1-2	once	TGTGCCAGCAGGCCCGATGGGCTAGCTAACTATGGCTACACCTTC	CASRPDGLANYGYTF
.	TRBV19	TRBJ2-5	.	TGTGCCAGTAGTATCGCGGGGGCCCGGGAGACCCAGTACTTC	CASSIAGARETQYF
.	TRBV2	TRBJ1-5	few	TGTGCCAGCAGTGGGACGGGCAATCAGCCCCAGCATTTT	CASSGTGNQPQHF
.	TRBV5-1	TRBJ1-2	.	TGCGCCAGCAGCTTGGACAGTAACTATGGCTACACCTTC	CASSLDSNYGYTF
TRBD1	TRBV19	TRBJ1-2	.	TGTGCCAGTAGTATAACGGCAGGGGGTATCTATGGCTACACCTTC	CASSITAGGIYGYTF
.	TRBV4-3	TRBJ1-2	.	TGCGCCAGCAGCCAAGCCGGACGGTCGGATGGCTACACCTTC	CASSQAGRSDGYTF
.	TRBV6-5	TRBJ1-2	.	TGTGCCAGCAGTCAAGGGTCCTTCTATGGCTACACCTTC	CASSQGSFYGYTF
TRBD1	TRBV7-6	TRBJ2-7	once	TGTGCCAGCAGCCGGACAGGGGGCGAGCAGTACTTC	CASSRTGGEQYF
.	TRBV12-5	TRBJ1-2	.	TGTGCTAGTGGTTCTACAGGGTTTGGCTACACCTTC	CASGSTGFGYTF
TRBD2	TRBV6-5	TRBJ2-3	.	TGTGCCAGCAGTTACCAAATCGGGAGGACAGATACGCAGTATTTT	CASSYQIGRTDTQYF
.	TRBV4-3	TRBJ2-3	.	TGCGCCAGCAGCCCCGAGCCGGGGGTCGGCACAGATACGCAGTATTTT	CASSPEPGVGTDTQYF
TRBD1	TRBV6-6	TRBJ1-6	.	TGTGCCAGCGGAGACAGGGCACATTCACCCCTCCACTTT	CASGDRAHSPLHF
TRBD2	TRBV6-5	TRBJ2-7	.	TGTGCCAGCAGCCCCCGACTAGCGATCTACGAGCAGTACTTC	CASSPRLAIYEQYF
TRBD2	TRBV7-6	TRBJ2-3	.	TGTGCCAGCAGCTCTAGCGGGGGTAGCCCAGATACGCAGTATTTT	CASSSSGGSPDTQYF
.	TRBV19	TRBJ1-5	few	TGTGCCAGTAGTCTACAGGGCCGTGGCAATCAGCCCCAGCATTTT	CASSLQGRGNQPQHF
.	TRBV27	TRBJ2-7	once	TGTGCCAGCAGTCCCCGACCAGCTGTAGGGCTCGAGCAGTACTTC	CASSPRPAVGLEQYF
.	TRBV18	TRBJ1-5	.	TGTGCCAGCTCACCACTGCCCGGCGAGAACCTCCAGCATTTT	CASSPLPGENLQHF